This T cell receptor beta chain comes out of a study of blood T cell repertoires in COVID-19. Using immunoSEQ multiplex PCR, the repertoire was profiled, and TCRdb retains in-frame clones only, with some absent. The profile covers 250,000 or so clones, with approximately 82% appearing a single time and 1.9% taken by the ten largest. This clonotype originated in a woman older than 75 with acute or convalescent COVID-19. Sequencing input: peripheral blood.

The CDR3 protein is CASSLAERSVDTQYF. The CDR3 DNA is TGTGCCAGCAGCTTAGCGGAGCGGAGTGTTGATACGCAGTATTTT. This chain uses TRBV7-9 with TRBJ2-3, with a weak D call TRBD2 (5 bases). The ends were cut back, 0 bases at V and 6 bases at J, with 13 bases in the middle. The CDR3 contains 15 residues. The germline V gene has CDR1 SEHNR and CDR2 FQNEAQ (reference sequence).